This record concerns one TCR beta chain sequence. Its target is unknown. The data are from a study of T cell responses to AZD1222 COVID-19 vaccine. Study summary: Analysis merged second doses at about 4 or about 12 weeks. Study-wide results and caveats: An increase in Spike-specific TCR breadth and depth was observed after two AZD1222 doses. Nearly half of unique spike-specific TCRs reportedly avoided B.1.351 and B.1.1.7 mutated regions.

The data were produced by immunoSEQ multiplex PCR, yet TCRdb's version contains in-frame clones alone and is incomplete. This table has roughly 150,000 clones, 92% appearing once. The length of the CDR3 is 16 residues. V was clipped by 4 bases and J by 0 bases, with 14 bases between them. Germline V gene lookup returns CDR1 SGHRS and CDR2 YFSETQ. The rearrangement links TRBV5-1 to TRBJ1-3, with D perhaps matching TRBD1 (5 bases). The clonotype comes from an adult in good health. The material sequenced was peripheral blood, taken on day 0 of AZD1222 vaccination. CDR3 sequence reads: CASSPGTRYSGNTIYF. CDR3 sequence (DNA): TGCGCCAGCAGCCCTGGGACGCGATACTCTGGAAACACCATATATTTT. Supplemented by reference TRBV5-1 and TRBJ1-3, the full variable domain reads KAGVTQTPRYLIKTRGQQVTLSCSPISGHRSVSWYQQTPGQGLQFLFEYFSETQRNKGNFPGRFSGRQFSNSRSEMNVSTLELGDSALYLCASSPGTRYSGNTIYFGEGSWLTVV.